This T cell receptor (beta chain) was sequenced for a study of blood T cell repertoires in COVID-19 (dated by TCRdb to about 2020). At the level of the whole study: Collaborator samples came from the United States, Italy and Spain and covered acute and convalescent phases of COVID-19. The sample metadata nearly always contained a de-identified subject ID, COVID-19 status, age in years and sex. Where available, HLA class I and class II types were taken from metadata supplied by the sample provider and were not determined by assay-based typing. The repertoires were made available in a free public database intended to serve as a resource for research on the immune response to SARS-CoV-2. The material from the prospective study consisted of cDNA or gDNA derived from T cells, B-cell-depleted T cells, or PBMCs. Subjects who had been exposed to COVID-19, were actively infected with it, or had recovered from it provided the deeply sampled blood TCRbeta repertoires that made up the dataset. The samples were drawn from the first 160 participants of the ongoing ImmuneRACE study and from 1,254 subjects provided by 6 global collaborators.

At one collaborating source in Seattle, patients were enrolled during active infection and were followed longitudinally through the course of disease. The collaborating institutions used their own protocols to collect whole blood in K2EDTA tubes. For TCRbeta analysis, collaborators shipped samples in one of three forms: frozen whole blood, isolated PBMCs, or DNA extracted from either of those sample types. The paper as a whole reports these results and caveats: The amount of clinical and demographic metadata varied by source and participant and was provided uncurated.

The junction shows trimming of 0 bases on V and 4 bases on J, plus 4 bases between the germline ends. Reading from cysteine to phenylalanine, the CDR3 counts 13 amino acids. The sequence is cut down to CDR3 DNA, 39 bases in frame from base 1. CDR1 is given as LGHNA and CDR2 as YNFKEQ, both from the germline V gene. For this clone: No cognate antigen has been identified for it. One base away there is no much larger clone; base qualities are not given.

The immunoSEQ Assay, a bias-controlled multiplex PCR, was used to amplify TCRbeta CDR3 regions from genomic DNA. The source study handled its data this way. Nucleated cell counts per sample were estimated from amplification of reference gene primers within the assay. To quantify the absolute abundance of each unique TCRbeta CDR3 rearrangement, sequence reads were collapsed and filtered. For each sample, productive Simpson clonality was calculated as the square root of Simpson's diversity index over productive rearrangements. In its TCRdb copy, this immuneACCESS table keeps in-frame sequences only and misses some clones. Where compared with another copy, unresolved V genes explain less than half of these, and the others have no known cause. V and J calls and clone size are given by that table; D and trimming were obtained from the DNA. A total of 200,000 to 300,000 clones appear in this sample, roughly 86% of them only once. The top ten clonotypes cover around 5% of the sample.

The sequence came from a woman aged 60-75 years with COVID-19, enrolled during active disease. The chain is made from TRBV4-2 and TRBJ1-5; the D gene cannot be resolved reliably. Sample: peripheral blood. CDR3 reads: CASSQDYNQPQHF. The DNA sequence is TGTGCCAGCAGCCAAGATTATAATCAGCCCCAGCATTTT.